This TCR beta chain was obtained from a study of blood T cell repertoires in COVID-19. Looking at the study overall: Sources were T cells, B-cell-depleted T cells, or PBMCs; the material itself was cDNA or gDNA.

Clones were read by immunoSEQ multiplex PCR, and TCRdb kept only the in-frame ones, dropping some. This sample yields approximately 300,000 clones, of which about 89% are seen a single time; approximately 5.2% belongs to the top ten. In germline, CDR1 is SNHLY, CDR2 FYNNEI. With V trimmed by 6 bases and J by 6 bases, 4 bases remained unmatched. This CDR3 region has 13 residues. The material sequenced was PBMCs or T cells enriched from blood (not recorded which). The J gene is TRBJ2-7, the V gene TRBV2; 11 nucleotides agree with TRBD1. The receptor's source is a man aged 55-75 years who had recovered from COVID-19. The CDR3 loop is CASSGQGAGEQYF. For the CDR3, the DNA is TGTGCCAGCAGCGGACAGGGGGCGGGCGAGCAGTACTTC.